This T cell receptor (beta chain) is from a study of siplizumab effects on memory and regulatory T cells. The CDR3 contains 17 residues. Trimming shortened V by 0 bases and J by 1 base, and 14 bases separated the two germline ends. From germline, CDR1 is SGHNT and CDR2 YYREEE (reference sequence). Repertoires were generated with immunoSEQ multiplex PCR, while TCRdb's copy carries only in-frame clones and drops some. The sample records over 80,000 clones, roughly 94% being singletons. Material for sequencing was non-Treg CD4+ T cells sorted from blood. The receptor comes from a human donor in good health. The chain has TRBV5-4 and TRBJ2-1; D remains unclear. This chain's CDR3 is CASSLGGRAASYNEQFF. In DNA, the CDR3 is TGTGCCAGCAGCTTGGGAGGTCGGGCGGCTTCCTACAATGAGCAGTTCTTC.